Each of the 27 T cell receptor beta chains below was sequenced from the same sample in a study of blood T cell repertoires in COVID-19. Clones were read by immunoSEQ multiplex PCR, and TCRdb kept only the in-frame ones, dropping some. Found here are about 87,000 clones, over 70% of them singletons; the top ten hold roughly 4.2%. Material: peripheral blood. All receptors come from a woman between 45 and 65 years old with acute or convalescent COVID-19.

This clone was observed a handful of times. The J gene is TRBJ2-5, the V gene TRBV7-9; 7 bases map to TRBD2. The length of the CDR3 is 15 residues. Germline lookup yields CDR1 SEHNR and CDR2 FQNEAQ (reference sequence). J was trimmed by 2 bases and V by 4 bases; bases with no gene match: 7. CDR3 in DNA: TGTGCCAGCAGCTACCAGCGGGGACCTCAAGAGACCCAGTACTTC. Translating it yields CASSYQRGPQETQYF. Supplemented by reference TRBV7-9 and TRBJ2-5, the full variable domain reads DTGVSQNPRHKITKRGQNVTFRCDPISEHNRLYWYRQTLGQGPEFLTYFQNEAQLEKSRLLSDRFSAERPKGSFSTLEIQRTEQGDSAMYLCASSYQRGPQETQYFGPGTRLLVL.

CDR3 amino acids: CASSQDGQGIYEQYF. In nucleotides, the CDR3 is TGTGCCAGCAGCCAAGATGGACAGGGCATATACGAGCAGTACTTC. This sequence joins TRBV14 and TRBJ2-7; 8 nucleotides line up with TRBD1. V trimming: 0 bases; J trimming: 4 bases; junction bases outside the gene matches: 5. The germline CDR1 and CDR2 sequences are SGHDN and FVKESK. This CDR3 contains 15 residues.

The V and J genes are TRBV9 and TRBJ1-1, with D perhaps TRBD1 (5 bases). Trimming stripped 3 bases from V and 1 base from J, with 10 bases between. The V gene's germline CDR1 is SGDLS and CDR2 YYNGEE. The CDR3 length is 14 residues. The CDR3 DNA reads TGTGCCAGCAGCGGATCGCAGGGGAACACTGAAGCTTTCTTT. It encodes CASSGSQGNTEAFF.

The CDR3 coding sequence is TGTGCCAGCAGTTTAGCCGGGGGAGCAATCTACGAGCAGTACTTC. As protein: CASSLAGGAIYEQYF. This rearrangement joins TRBV28 to TRBJ2-7; a weak D match, TRBD2 (6 bases). Trimming pared 2 bases from V and 3 bases from J, leaving 14 bases between. The CDR3 loop spans 15 amino acids. Germline CDR1 and CDR2: MDHEN and SYDVKM.

This chain joins TRBV4-3 and TRBJ2-1; no reliable D call. There are 17 residues in the CDR3. The V gene's germline CDR1 is LGHNA and CDR2 YSLEER. Trimming removed 0 bases from V and 7 bases from J, with 19 bases in between. The CDR3 DNA sequence: TGCGCCAGCAGCCAAGAAATTGGAGAAGTTGGGTTAAATGAGCAGTTCTTC. Its protein product is CASSQEIGEVGLNEQFF.

The rearrangement joins TRBV6-6 to TRBJ1-2; D remains ambiguous. V lost 6 bases, J lost 8 bases, and 16 bases lay in between. Germline V CDR1 and CDR2: MNHNY, SVGAGI (reference sequence). This CDR3 has 13 residues. The chain's CDR3 is CASRVQREDGYTF. In DNA, the CDR3 is TGTGCCAGCAGAGTACAGAGGGAGGACGGCTACACCTTC.

The chain is built from TRBV30 and TRBJ2-7, with 10 bases identical to TRBD1. The CDR3 is made up of 13 amino acids. Germline V gene data show CDR1 as GTSNPN and CDR2 as SVGIG (reference sequence). J gave up 6 bases and V 2 bases, and 4 bases lay outside the gene matches. The CDR3 DNA reads as TGTGCCTGGAGTAGCCGGACAGGGGGCGAGCAGTACTTC. Translated, it gives CAWSSRTGGEQYF.

The chain employs TRBV27 and TRBJ1-6, with 8 nucleotides matching TRBD1. The CDR3 runs 15 residues. After removal of 5 bases from V and 8 bases from J, the junction contained 8 bases not matched to a gene. Germline CDR1 MNHEY, CDR2 SMNVEV (reference sequence). The CDR3 coding sequence is TGTGCCAGCAGTCTTCAGACAGGGGAGGATTCACCCCTCCACTTT. This gives the protein CASSLQTGEDSPLHF.

The V and J genes are TRBV18 and TRBJ2-7; D perhaps matches TRBD1 (7 bases). This CDR3 region has 15 residues. Germline V gives CDR1 KGHSH, CDR2 LQKENI. V was clipped by 4 bases and J by 2 bases, with 15 bases between them. In DNA, the CDR3 is TGTGCCAGCTCACTTCAGGGGGGAGATCCCTACGAGCAGTACTTC. This translates into CASSLQGGDPYEQYF.

The CDR3 here is CASSLRALTASNQPQHF. The CDR3 region has the DNA TGCGCCAGCAGCTTGCGGGCCTTGACAGCTAGCAATCAGCCCCAGCATTTT. The gene calls are TRBV5-1 and TRBJ1-5; D is possibly TRBD1 (5 bases). Per the germline V gene, CDR1 is SGHRS and CDR2 is YFSETQ. Between the trimmed V and J ends, which lost 1 base and 0 bases, there was a span of 14 bases. There are 17 residues in the CDR3.

This clone was observed a few times. V gene TRBV6-5 combines with J gene TRBJ1-1; 9 bases agree with TRBD1. J gave up 5 bases and V 6 bases, and 10 bases lay outside the gene matches. Per the germline V gene, CDR1 is MNHEY and CDR2 is SVGAGI. The CDR3 has 15 amino acids. Written as DNA, the CDR3 is TGTGCCAGCAGCGGACAGGGGATGGAAGGGACTGAAGCTTTCTTT. Translation gives CASSGQGMEGTEAFF.

The V gene is TRBV29-1, the J gene TRBJ2-7; 8 nucleotides match TRBD2. This CDR3 contains 13 residues. CDR1 is SQVTM, CDR2 ANQGSEA, per germline. V lost 4 bases, J lost 6 bases, and 8 bases stayed unmatched. For the CDR3, the DNA is TGCAGCGTTGCGAGCGGGGGTAAGAGCGAGCAGTACTTC. Amino acids: CSVASGGKSEQYF.

This clone was detected only once. This chain joins TRBV6-1 and TRBJ1-1; D perhaps matches TRBD1 (5 bases). Trimming left V 1 base short and J 3 bases short, with 15 bases between. This CDR3 comprises 16 residues. Germline CDR1 reads MNHNS; CDR2 reads SASEGT. CDR3 DNA: TGTGCCAGCAGTGAAGTGCCGGGGGTTGGGGACACTGAAGCTTTCTTT. Protein: CASSEVPGVGDTEAFF.

This chain uses TRBV6-5 with TRBJ1-4, with TRBD1 identical over 7 bases. Trimming at V came to 6 bases and at J to 4 bases, leaving 5 bases not matched to a gene. CDR3 length equals 14 residues. The germline V gene has CDR1 MNHEY and CDR2 SVGAGI. This chain's CDR3 is CASSGQVLNEKLFF. The DNA for the CDR3 is TGTGCCAGCAGCGGACAGGTCCTTAATGAAAAACTGTTTTTT.

The chain carries TRBV29-1 and TRBJ1-2; 8 nucleotides match TRBD1. V lost 4 bases and J lost 7; bases outside the gene matches: 5. CDR3 length equals 12 residues. The V gene's germline CDR1 is SQVTM and CDR2 ANQGSEA. The CDR3 sequence: CSVAGGRSGYTF. The CDR3 nucleotides read TGCAGCGTTGCAGGGGGCCGCAGTGGCTACACCTTC.

Written as DNA, the CDR3 is TGCGCCAGCAGCGGCACAGGGGGTGGACAGCCCCAGCATTTT. Translation: CASSGTGGGQPQHF. V usage is TRBV5-1 and J usage is TRBJ1-5; TRBD1 matches at 8 bases. CDR3 length: 14 amino acids. V lost 4 bases and J lost 7; bases outside the gene matches: 7. CDR1 is SGHRS, CDR2 YFSETQ, per germline.

The rearrangement joins TRBV7-9 to TRBJ1-4, with TRBD1 matching 7 bases. This CDR3 has 17 amino acids. Germline CDR1 and CDR2: SEHNR and FQNEAQ (reference sequence). J was trimmed by 4 bases and V by 3 bases; bases with no gene match: 11. The CDR3 reads CASSLGAGGDFNEKLFF. CDR3 coding DNA: TGTGCCAGCAGCTTGGGGGCAGGGGGAGACTTTAATGAAAAACTGTTTTTT.

This chain joins TRBV18 and TRBJ1-5, with a tentative D call TRBD1 (5 bases). Per germline, CDR1 KGHSH and CDR2 LQKENI. Trimming shortened V by 3 bases and J by 5 bases, and 11 bases separated the two germline ends. The CDR3 extends over 14 amino acids. CDR3 bases: TGTGCCAGCTCACCTGAGAAGGGGCATCAGCCCCAGCATTTT. Translated, it gives CASSPEKGHQPQHF.

The chain uses TRBV19 and TRBJ1-4; D not resolved. Deletions cut 2 bases from V and 5 bases from J, with 3 bases between. The CDR3 contains 12 residues. In germline, CDR1 is LNHDA, CDR2 SQIVND (reference sequence). CDR3 region: CASSIQNEKLFF. The CDR3 region has the DNA TGTGCCAGTAGTATACAGAATGAAAAACTGTTTTTT.

The chain couples TRBV3-1 (or the pseudogene TRBV3-2) to TRBJ2-5; D remains unclear. CDR1 LGHDT and CDR2 YNNKEL come from the germline V gene (reference sequence). Deletions cut 2 bases from V and 4 bases from J, with 8 bases between. The CDR3 extends over 13 amino acids. The CDR3 loop is CASSQRARETQYF. As DNA, the CDR3 is TGTGCCAGCAGCCAAAGAGCTCGAGAGACCCAGTACTTC.

This rearrangement joins TRBV4-1 to TRBJ1-5, with D perhaps TRBD1 (6 bases). Germline V gene data show CDR1 as MGHRA and CDR2 as YSYEKL. V lost 0 bases, J lost 7 bases, and 10 bases lay in between. This CDR3 comprises 14 residues. The CDR3 reads CASSQDGGAQPQHF. The CDR3 region has the DNA TGCGCCAGCAGCCAAGATGGGGGCGCGCAGCCCCAGCATTTT.

The V gene is TRBV6-2 or TRBV6-3, the J gene TRBJ2-3; TRBD2 agrees at 12 bases. The germline V gene has CDR1 MNHEY and CDR2 SVGEGT. V lost 6 bases, J lost 2 bases, and 3 bases stayed unmatched. This CDR3 contains 15 residues. The CDR3 spells CASSRLAGDTDTQYF. The DNA of the CDR3 is TGTGCCAGCAGCCGACTAGCGGGGGACACAGATACGCAGTATTTT.

This chain links TRBV27 with TRBJ2-7; D gene uncertain. V was cut by 5 bases and J by 0 bases, with 11 bases left in between. The germline CDR1 and CDR2 sequences are MNHEY and SMNVEV (reference sequence). The length of the CDR3 is 14 residues. CDR3 DNA sequence: TGTGCCAGCAGTCTTTCTCCTAACTCCTACGAGCAGTACTTC. Protein sequence: CASSLSPNSYEQYF.

Concerning this clone itself: Distinct nucleotide sequences in the sample also encode this CDR3. This sequence joins TRBV5-5 and TRBJ1-2, with 8 bases identical to TRBD1. V shed 5 bases and J 8 bases; nucleotides not matched to a gene: 8. Germline V gene sequence: CDR1 SGHKS, CDR2 YYEKEE (reference sequence). This CDR3 has 13 residues. CDR3 DNA: TGTGCCAGCAGTCGACGGACAGGGCAAGGCTACACCTTC. Translating it yields CASSRRTGQGYTF. The full variable domain, rest sourced from reference TRBV5-5 and TRBJ1-2, is DAGVTQSPTHLIKTRGQQVTLRCSPISGHKSVSWYQQVLGQGPQFIFQYYEKEERGRGNFPDRFSARQFPNYSSELNVNALLLGDSALYLCASSRRTGQGYTFGSGTRLTVV.

This clone was picked up one time. The chain recombines TRBV3-1 (or the pseudogene TRBV3-2) with TRBJ1-6; 7 bases fit TRBD1. The length of the CDR3 is 14 residues. Germline loops: CDR1 LGHDT, CDR2 YNNKEL (reference sequence). V was pared by 6 bases and J by 5 bases, with 4 bases of the junction left unmatched. The CDR3 protein is CASSLQGNNSPLHF. The DNA of the CDR3 is TGTGCCAGCAGTCTACAGGGGAATAATTCACCCCTCCACTTT.

This clone has only one observation. The chain joins TRBV30 to TRBJ2-3; 9 bases map to TRBD2. Unmatched junction bases numbered 1, after V lost 3 bases and J lost 0 bases. CDR1 and CDR2 from the germline V gene are GTSNPN and SVGIG (reference sequence). CDR3 length: 14 amino acids. CDR3 sequence reads: CAWRTSGSTDTQYF. The CDR3 coding sequence is TGTGCCTGGAGGACTAGCGGTAGCACAGATACGCAGTATTTT.

This chain connects TRBV29-1 to TRBJ2-7; weak D call: TRBD2 (5 bases). The CDR3 has 12 amino acids. The V end was cut by 4 bases, the J end by 1 base, with 8 bases between. Per germline, CDR1 SQVTM and CDR2 ANQGSEA. For the CDR3, the DNA is TGCAGCGTTGGGGCGGGTTCCTACGAGCAGTACTTC. Translated: CSVGAGSYEQYF.